Below, one TCR beta chain is given with its context. Its specificity is not known. These data come from a study of B cell selection in AIRE deficiency. Study outcomes and limitations: Shorter CDR3s marked shared Treg sequences, biased toward few non-templated insertions.

The sorted conventional CD4 T cells were gated as CD4+CD127+. Profiled with immunoSEQ multiplex PCR; TCRdb holds only in-frame clones, not every one. Among fewer than 30,000 clones listed, 95% to 96% were seen once. This CDR3 comprises 14 residues. V lost 2 bases, J lost 5 bases, and 12 bases lay in between. Germline V gene sequence: CDR1 MNHEY, CDR2 SVGAGI. The V gene is TRBV6-5, the J gene TRBJ1-2; maybe TRBD1 (5 bases). This TCR derives from a human donor in good health. Source material: CD4+CD127+ conventional T cells sorted from PBMCs. The CDR3 coding sequence is TGTGCCAGCAGTTACGAGGGGAGTCGGTATGGCTACACCTTC. Protein: CASSYEGSRYGYTF.